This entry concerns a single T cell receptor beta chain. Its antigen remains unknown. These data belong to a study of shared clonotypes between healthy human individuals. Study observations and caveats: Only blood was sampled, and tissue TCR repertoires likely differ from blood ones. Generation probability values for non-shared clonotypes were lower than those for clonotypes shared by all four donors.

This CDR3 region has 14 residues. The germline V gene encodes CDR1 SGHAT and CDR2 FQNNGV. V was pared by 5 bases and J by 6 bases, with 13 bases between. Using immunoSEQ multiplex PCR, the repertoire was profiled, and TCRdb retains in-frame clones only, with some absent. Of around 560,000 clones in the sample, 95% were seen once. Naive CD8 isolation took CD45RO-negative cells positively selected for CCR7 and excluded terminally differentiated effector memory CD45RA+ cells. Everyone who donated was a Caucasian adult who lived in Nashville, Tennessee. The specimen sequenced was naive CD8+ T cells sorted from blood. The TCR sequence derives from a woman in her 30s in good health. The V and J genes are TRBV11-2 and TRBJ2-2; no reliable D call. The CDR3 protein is CASSLNHGPGELFF. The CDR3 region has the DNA TGTGCCAGCAGCCTAAACCACGGGCCCGGGGAGCTGTTTTTT.